This T cell receptor beta chain was recovered during a study of post-analysis software for immune sequencing data. Every TCR beta cDNA library bore unique molecular identifiers. TCRdb recomputed calls from the PCR reads with MiXCR, one row per CDR3 protein. The sample includes 160,000 or so distinct CDR3 sequences, 35% to 40% seen only once; the top ten take under 30%. Germline V gene data show CDR1 as SGHAT and CDR2 as FQNNGV. CDR3 length: 16 residues. The trim removed 5 bases at V and 4 bases at J, leaving 12 bases unmatched. Whole-study findings and limits: Included in a set of roughly five TRBV segments more frequent in patients than controls were TRBV5-6, TRBV5-1 and TRBV20-1.

On this clonotype itself: Its antigen is currently unknown.

The source is a girl aged 5 to 17 with multiple sclerosis. The V and J genes are TRBV11-2 and TRBJ2-5; 8 positions match TRBD1. The specimen was blood, collected after autologous hematopoietic stem cell transplantation. The CDR3 protein is CASSPRPTGGRETQYF. The CDR3 DNA is TGTGCCAGCAGCCCCCGGCCCACAGGGGGAAGAGAGACCCAGTACTTC. The whole variable domain, remainder taken from reference TRBV11-2 and TRBJ2-5, is EAGVAQSPRYKIIEKRQSVAFWCNPISGHATLYWYQQILGQGPKLLIQFQNNGVVDDSQLPKDRFSAERLKGVDSTLKIQPAKLEDSAVYLCASSPRPTGGRETQYFGPGTRLLVL.